This T cell receptor beta chain was found in a study of control samples from healthy donors and cancer patients (dated by TCRdb to the early 2020s). Library generation was performed with the immunoSEQ multiplex PCR assay. Here the immuneACCESS table is served through TCRdb, limited to in-frame sequences with V and J called. Missing clones are a known gap in these copies; in checked studies unresolved V genes cover under half, and the rest lacks a known reason. The sample includes around 72,000 clones, with around 84% observed a single time. The leading ten clones occupy roughly 16% of the sample. A remark on this clone: The antigen this receptor binds is unknown. There are no base qualities to consult, and no much larger clone falls within one base.

Trimming removed 10 bases from V and 1 base from J, leaving 13 bases between the germline ends. The CDR3, from cysteine to phenylalanine, totals 13 residues. The CDR3 DNA has 39 bases and is translated from base 1. The germline V gene (reference sequence) provides CDR1 MNHNY and CDR2 SVGAGI. The receptor's source is a man in his fifties or sixties in good health. The rearrangement joined TRBV6-6 to TRBJ1-1, with the D gene not clear enough to name. The sequenced material came from blood. In nucleotide form, the sequence is TGTGCCACCACCGAACGGCGGAACACTGAAGCTTTCTTT. This gives the protein CATTERRNTEAFF.